These 12 T cell receptor beta chains share one sample of origin, sequenced in a study of control samples from healthy donors and cancer patients. Clones were read by immunoSEQ multiplex PCR, and TCRdb kept only the in-frame ones, dropping some. The data contain 130,000 to 150,000 clones, approximately 86% of them singletons. Sequencing was performed on blood. All receptors come from a young woman in good health.

V and J are TRBV2 and TRBJ1-1, with D perhaps matching TRBD1 (5 bases). This CDR3 has 14 amino acids. V gave up 9 bases and J gave up 6 bases, with 20 bases separating them. Germline V lookup: CDR1 SNHLY, CDR2 FYNNEI. CDR3 region: CARGEEGISSEAFF. The CDR3 DNA reads TGTGCCAGGGGGGAGGAGGGAATATCCTCTGAAGCTTTCTTT. Based on the CDR3 plus reference TRBV2 and TRBJ1-1, the full variable domain is EPEVTQTPSHQVTQMGQEVILRCVPISNHLYFYWYRQILGQKVEFLVSFYNNEISEKSEIFDDQFSVERPDGSNFTLKIRSTKLEDSAMYFCARGEEGISSEAFFGQGTRLTVV.

The V gene is TRBV5-1, the J gene TRBJ1-4; 7 bases are shared with TRBD1. Germline CDR1 and CDR2: SGHRS and YFSETQ. Trimming removed 3 bases from V and 0 bases from J; junction bases left unmatched: 5. CDR3 length: 16 residues. This CDR3 is CASSSGTAPTNEKLFF. The CDR3 DNA reads as TGCGCCAGCAGCTCCGGGACAGCACCAACTAATGAAAAACTGTTTTTT.

The chain is built from TRBV5-4 and TRBJ1-4; D is undetermined. Germline V gene lookup returns CDR1 SGHNT and CDR2 YYREEE (reference sequence). V was pared by 0 bases and J by 8 bases, with 8 bases between. The CDR3 length is 13 residues. The CDR3 reads CASSLGTAEKLFF. The CDR3 coding sequence is TGTGCCAGCAGCTTGGGGACCGCCGAAAAACTGTTTTTT.

This sequence joins TRBV5-1 and TRBJ2-1; 13 positions agree with TRBD2. The length of the CDR3 is 16 residues. V dropped 4 bases and J dropped 2; count of bases not matched to a gene: 3. Germline V CDR1 and CDR2: SGHRS, YFSETQ. The DNA for the CDR3 is TGCGCCAGCAGCGCTACTAGCGGGAGGGCCTACAATGAGCAGTTCTTC. Translated: CASSATSGRAYNEQFF.

This rearrangement joins TRBV10-1 to TRBJ1-1; 7 bases fit TRBD1. V was clipped by 6 bases and J by 3 bases; unmatched bases: 10. CDR1 is WNHNN, CDR2 SYGVQD, per germline (reference sequence). The CDR3 has 15 residues. CDR3 residues: CASRDHRDSDTEAFF. As DNA, the CDR3 is TGCGCCAGCAGAGACCACCGGGACAGTGACACTGAAGCTTTCTTT.

This rearrangement joins TRBV19 to TRBJ2-5, with 9 bases aligning to TRBD2. Per germline, CDR1 LNHDA and CDR2 SQIVND (reference sequence). J gave up 5 bases and V 4 bases, and 11 bases lay outside the gene matches. This CDR3 spans 16 amino acids. The CDR3 coding sequence is TGTGCCAGTAGTAGGGCGGGAGGGCCTCATATGGAGACCCAGTACTTC. Translated, it gives CASSRAGGPHMETQYF. Full variable domain (rest looked up from reference TRBV19 and TRBJ2-5): DGGITQSPKYLFRKEGQNVTLSCEQNLNHDAMYWYRQDPGQGLRLIYYSQIVNDFQKGDIAEGYSVSREKKESFPLTVTSAQKNPTAFYLCASSRAGGPHMETQYFGPGTRLLVL.

The V and J genes are TRBV3-1 (or the pseudogene TRBV3-2) and TRBJ2-3, with TRBD1 matching over 10 bases. With V trimmed by 4 bases and J by 4 bases, 5 bases remained unmatched. The CDR3 runs 15 residues. From germline, CDR1 is LGHDT and CDR2 YNNKEL (reference sequence). CDR3 nucleotides: TGTGCCAGCAGCCCAGGACAGGGGGAGTCAGATACGCAGTATTTT. This sequence encodes CASSPGQGESDTQYF.

The rearrangement uses TRBV18 and TRBJ1-1; D remains ambiguous. From germline, CDR1 is KGHSH and CDR2 LQKENI. This CDR3 has 13 amino acids. The germline V and J ends were trimmed by 3 bases and 6 bases, with 11 bases remaining between them. The CDR3 loop is CASSPDPNAEAFF. The CDR3 DNA follows: TGTGCCAGCTCACCGGACCCCAACGCTGAAGCTTTCTTT.

DNA of the CDR3: TGTGCCTGGAGTCGTGGGACAGGGAACTACGAGCAGTACTTC. This gives the protein CAWSRGTGNYEQYF. The chain uses TRBV30 and TRBJ2-7; 9 nucleotides align to TRBD1. Per the germline V gene, CDR1 is GTSNPN and CDR2 is SVGIG (reference sequence). CDR3 length: 14 amino acids. Losses at the gene ends were 2 bases for V and 3 bases for J; bases not matched to a gene: 5.

The genes are TRBV30 and TRBJ1-1; D is uncertain. The CDR3 spans 13 residues. Germline values: CDR1 GTSNPN, CDR2 SVGIG (reference sequence). V lost 1 base and J 1 base, leaving 7 bases between the germline ends. The CDR3 DNA reads TGTGCCTGGAGTGGACAAAGGAACACTGAAGCTTTCTTT. Translating gives CAWSGQRNTEAFF. Full variable domain (remainder filled in from reference TRBV30 and TRBJ1-1): SQTIHQWPATLVQPVGSPLSLECTVEGTSNPNLYWYRQAAGRGLQLLFYSVGIGQISSEVPQNLSASRPQDRQFILSSKKLLLSDSGFYLCAWSGQRNTEAFFGQGTRLTVV.

The J gene is TRBJ2-5, the V gene TRBV5-1; tentative D call: TRBD1 (5 bases). V was pared by 0 bases and J by 10 bases, with 13 bases between. Germline values: CDR1 SGHRS, CDR2 YFSETQ. The CDR3 contains 13 residues. The CDR3 spells CASSLAAEGDQYF. The CDR3 DNA reads as TGCGCCAGCAGCTTGGCTGCCGAAGGGGACCAGTACTTC.

This clone turned up a few times. The chain carries TRBV28 and TRBJ2-7; 7 nucleotides align to TRBD1. Per the germline V gene, CDR1 is MDHEN and CDR2 is SYDVKM. CDR3 length equals 14 residues. With V trimmed by 8 bases and J by 3 bases, 10 bases remained unmatched. The chain's CDR3 is CASSPGTVDYEQYF. CDR3 sequence (DNA): TGTGCCAGCTCCCCCGGGACAGTGGACTACGAGCAGTACTTC.